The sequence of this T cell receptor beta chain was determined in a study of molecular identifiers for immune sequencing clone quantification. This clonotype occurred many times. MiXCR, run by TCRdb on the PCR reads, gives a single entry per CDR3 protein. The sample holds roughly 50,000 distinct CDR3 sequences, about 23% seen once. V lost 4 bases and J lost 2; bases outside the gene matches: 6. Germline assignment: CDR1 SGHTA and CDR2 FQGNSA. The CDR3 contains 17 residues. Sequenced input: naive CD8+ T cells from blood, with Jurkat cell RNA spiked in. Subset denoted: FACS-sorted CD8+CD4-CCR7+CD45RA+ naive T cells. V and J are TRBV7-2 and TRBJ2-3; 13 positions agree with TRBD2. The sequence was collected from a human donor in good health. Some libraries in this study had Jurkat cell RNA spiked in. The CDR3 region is CASSSGLAGVFTDTQYF. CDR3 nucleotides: TGTGCCAGCAGCTCTGGACTAGCGGGAGTTTTCACAGATACGCAGTATTTT.